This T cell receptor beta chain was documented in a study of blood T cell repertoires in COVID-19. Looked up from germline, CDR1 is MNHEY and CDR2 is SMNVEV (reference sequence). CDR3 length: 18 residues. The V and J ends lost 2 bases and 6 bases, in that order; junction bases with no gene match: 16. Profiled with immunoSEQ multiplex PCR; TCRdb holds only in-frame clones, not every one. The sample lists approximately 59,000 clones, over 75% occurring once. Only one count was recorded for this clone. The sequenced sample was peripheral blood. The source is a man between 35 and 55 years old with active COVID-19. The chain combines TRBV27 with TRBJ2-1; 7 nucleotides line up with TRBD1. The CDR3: CASSLTGVMSYLINEQFF. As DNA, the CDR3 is TGTGCCAGCAGTTTAACAGGGGTGATGTCGTATCTGATCAATGAGCAGTTCTTC.